Below are 23 T cell receptor beta chains sequenced from a single sample in a study of cytomegalovirus exposure and HLA in healthy donors. Both 60 Vbeta primers and 13 Jbeta primers went into the PCR. Libraries were prepared by immunoSEQ multiplex PCR; TCRdb keeps only in-frame clonotypes and omits some of them. The sample holds 110,000 to 150,000 clones; roughly 75% are singletons and the top ten take less than 3%. What was sequenced was PBMCs. The receptors shown here come from a female donor in good health and CMV-seronegative.

Details on this clone: Germline is not matched at one junction end, which may reflect a read error. The chain has TRBV7-9 and TRBJ2-7; possible D gene TRBD2, 6 bases. There are 15 residues in the CDR3. Germline assignment: CDR1 SEHNR and CDR2 FQNEAQ (reference sequence). The CDR3 region is CSSSFPAGGNYEQYF. The DNA of the CDR3 is TGTTCCAGCAGCTTTCCAGCGGGTGGTAACTACGAGCAGTACTTC.

V and J are TRBV4-3 and TRBJ2-7; D ambiguous. V shed 5 bases and J shed 3 bases, with 17 bases lying between them. The CDR3 sequence is 15 residues long. From germline, CDR1 is LGHNA and CDR2 YSLEER. The CDR3 loop reads CASSFRVYPNYEQYF. As DNA, the CDR3 is TGCGCCAGCAGCTTCCGGGTCTACCCGAACTACGAGCAGTACTTC.

The chain couples TRBV19 to TRBJ2-2, with D perhaps matching TRBD2 (6 bases). Trimming removed 4 bases from V and 3 bases from J, with 18 bases in between. The CDR3 runs to 17 residues. Germline assignment: CDR1 LNHDA and CDR2 SQIVND (reference sequence). CDR3 amino acids: CASSSPPGVLDTGELFF. CDR3 coding DNA: TGTGCCAGTAGTAGCCCCCCGGGGGTTTTAGACACCGGGGAGCTGTTTTTT.

V is TRBV9 and J is TRBJ2-3; D not resolved. V lost 0 bases and J 2 bases, leaving 13 bases between the germline ends. The CDR3 length is 16 residues. CDR1 is SGDLS and CDR2 is YYNGEE in the germline V gene. The chain's CDR3 is CASSVGWLTITDTQYF. Here the CDR3 DNA reads TGTGCCAGCAGCGTAGGCTGGCTCACCATCACAGATACGCAGTATTTT.

The chain links TRBV19 to TRBJ1-2; D is perhaps TRBD1 (6 bases). The CDR3 covers 17 residues. Deletions cut 6 bases from V and 6 bases from J, with 26 bases between. CDR1 is LNHDA, CDR2 SQIVND, per germline (reference sequence). This CDR3 reads CASRLPTTLSDRNGYTF. CDR3 DNA sequence: TGTGCCAGTAGACTCCCAACCACTTTATCGGACAGAAATGGCTACACCTTC.

The CDR3 reads CASRDRGTGELFF. DNA of the CDR3: TGTGCCAGCAGAGACAGGGGCACCGGGGAGCTGTTTTTT. The rearrangement joins TRBV2 to TRBJ2-2; 8 bases line up with TRBD1. CDR3 length equals 13 residues. The J segment lost 4 bases and the V segment lost 6 bases, leaving 1 base of the junction unmatched. Germline loops: CDR1 SNHLY, CDR2 FYNNEI. Full variable domain (rest looked up from reference TRBV2 and TRBJ2-2): EPEVTQTPSHQVTQMGQEVILRCVPISNHLYFYWYRQILGQKVEFLVSFYNNEISEKSEIFDDQFSVERPDGSNFTLKIRSTKLEDSAMYFCASRDRGTGELFFGEGSRLTVL.

This clone has only one observation. V is TRBV5-1 and J is TRBJ1-2; no clear D. CDR3 length: 17 amino acids. Trimming shortened V by 0 bases and J by 4 bases, and 19 bases separated the two germline ends. Germline V gene lookup returns CDR1 SGHRS and CDR2 YFSETQ. The CDR3 region is CASSLEASPAFLYGYTF. The CDR3 DNA reads TGCGCCAGCAGCTTGGAGGCCAGCCCAGCGTTCCTCTATGGCTACACCTTC. Full variable domain (remainder filled in from reference TRBV5-1 and TRBJ1-2): KAGVTQTPRYLIKTRGQQVTLSCSPISGHRSVSWYQQTPGQGLQFLFEYFSETQRNKGNFPGRFSGRQFSNSRSEMNVSTLELGDSALYLCASSLEASPAFLYGYTFGSGTRLTVV.

The chain recombines TRBV29-1 with TRBJ2-5; 7 bases map to TRBD2. CDR1 and CDR2 from the germline V gene are SQVTM and ANQGSEA. The junction had 8 bases not matched to a gene; V was cut back by 3 bases and J by 4 bases. This CDR3 contains 14 residues. The CDR3 region is CSVDFYPGGETQYF. Written as DNA, the CDR3 is TGCAGCGTTGATTTTTACCCGGGAGGAGAGACCCAGTACTTC.

The chain joins TRBV10-2 to TRBJ1-1, with 10 positions matching TRBD1. The length of the CDR3 is 16 residues. Trimming took 0 bases from V and 6 from J; bases not matched to a gene: 7. Germline V gene lookup returns CDR1 WSHSY and CDR2 SAAADI. Here the CDR3 reads CASSESDRGLTAEAFF. The CDR3 bases are TGCGCCAGCAGTGAGTCCGACAGGGGGCTTACGGCTGAAGCTTTCTTT.

V usage is TRBV10-3 and J usage is TRBJ1-4; possible D gene TRBD1, 5 bases. The CDR3 is 14 residues long. V shed 10 bases and J shed 2 bases, with 14 bases lying between them. Germline V gene lookup returns CDR1 ENHRY and CDR2 SYGVKD. Here the CDR3 DNA reads TGTGCCACTCGACCAGGGATTACTAATGAAAAACTGTTTTTT. It encodes CATRPGITNEKLFF.

The J gene is TRBJ1-5, the V gene TRBV5-1; D call uncertain. Germline CDR1 SGHRS, CDR2 YFSETQ. Trimming left V 0 bases short and J 1 base short, with 14 bases between. The CDR3 totals 17 residues. Here the CDR3 reads CASSLAGSRRSNQPQHF. CDR3 coding DNA: TGCGCCAGCAGCTTGGCCGGGTCTCGTAGAAGCAATCAGCCCCAGCATTTT.

CDR3 nucleotides: TGCGCCAGCAGCCACGAACCGACAACCTACGAGCAGTACTTC. Translating gives CASSHEPTTYEQYF. The chain joins TRBV4-1 to TRBJ2-7; D remains ambiguous. Trimming removed 3 bases at V and 2 bases at J, with 11 bases between. CDR1 MGHRA and CDR2 YSYEKL come from the germline V gene. There are 14 residues in the CDR3.

The chain joins TRBV10-3 to TRBJ1-1; 9 positions match TRBD1. V trimming: 0 bases; J trimming: 4 bases; junction bases outside the gene matches: 9. Germline CDR1 and CDR2: ENHRY and SYGVKD. This CDR3 region has 17 residues. The CDR3 DNA follows: TGTGCCATCAGTGAGTCGAGAGGGACAGGGCGTAGCACTGAAGCTTTCTTT. Protein sequence: CAISESRGTGRSTEAFF.

The chain carries TRBV7-3 and TRBJ1-5; no definite D call. Germline CDR1 reads SGHTA; CDR2 reads FQGTGA. V lost 1 base, J lost 4 bases, and 5 bases lay in between. This CDR3 is 13 amino acids long. The CDR3 protein is CASSLSGNQPQHF. Written as DNA, the CDR3 is TGTGCCAGCAGCTTAAGCGGGAATCAGCCCCAGCATTTT.

The V call is TRBV27, the J call TRBJ2-1, with 8 nucleotides matching TRBD2. This CDR3 spans 15 amino acids. With 5 bases clipped from V and 9 bases from J, the junction kept 12 bases outside the gene matches. Germline V gives CDR1 MNHEY, CDR2 SMNVEV (reference sequence). CDR3 sequence: CASSRSGGAKGEQFF. In DNA, the CDR3 is TGTGCCAGCAGTCGGTCGGGGGGGGCGAAGGGTGAGCAGTTCTTC.

The chain has TRBV7-2 and TRBJ1-4; 11 bases map to TRBD1. The V gene's germline CDR1 is SGHTA and CDR2 FQGNSA. The CDR3 loop spans 15 amino acids. V lost 5 bases, J lost 5 bases, and 4 bases stayed unmatched. The CDR3 region has the DNA TGTGCCAGCAGCGCGGACAGGGGGCGAAATGAAAAACTGTTTTTT. As protein: CASSADRGRNEKLFF.

Notes on this clone: The germline gene is not matched at one end of the junction; a read error may be the cause. This chain joins TRBV4-2 and TRBJ1-2; no firm D call. This CDR3 has 15 amino acids. The germline V gene has CDR1 LGHNA and CDR2 YNFKEQ. The DNA of the CDR3 is TGTGCCAGCAGCCCATCCGGGGTATTCTACTATGGCTACCCCTTC. Its translation: CASSPSGVFYYGYPF.

The V and J genes are TRBV15 and TRBJ2-7; 9 bases align to TRBD2. Trimming at V came to 3 bases and at J to 4 bases, leaving 4 bases not matched to a gene. The length of the CDR3 is 14 residues. From germline, CDR1 is LNHNV and CDR2 YYDKDF (reference sequence). DNA for the CDR3: TGTGCCACCAGCAGTCGCGGGGGGGAATACGAGCAGTACTTC. Its translation is CATSSRGGEYEQYF.

This clone was seen more than once but under ten times. V and J are TRBV7-2 and TRBJ1-5; 7 bases map to TRBD1. The CDR3 sequence is 13 residues long. V dropped 5 bases and J dropped 8; count of bases not matched to a gene: 6. The V gene's germline CDR1 is SGHTA and CDR2 FQGNSA. The CDR3 region has the DNA TGTGCCAGCAGCCCCCAGGGGGATGAGCCCCAGCATTTT. Its protein is CASSPQGDEPQHF.

The rearrangement uses TRBV5-1 and TRBJ2-6; unclear D gene. V lost 4 bases, J lost 4 bases, and 9 bases lay in between. Germline V CDR1 and CDR2: SGHRS, YFSETQ. The CDR3 has 14 residues. The CDR3 reads CASSQSRGANVLTF. DNA for the CDR3: TGCGCCAGCAGCCAATCGCGAGGGGCCAACGTCCTGACTTTC.

This clone was recorded only once. This chain uses TRBV9 with TRBJ2-2; no firm D call. V gave up 2 bases and J gave up 3 bases, with 8 bases separating them. The CDR3 consists of 14 residues. Germline loops: CDR1 SGDLS, CDR2 YYNGEE. This chain's CDR3 is CASSVAFDTGELFF. The CDR3 nucleotides read TGTGCCAGCAGCGTCGCGTTCGACACCGGGGAGCTGTTTTTT.

The chain uses TRBV11-2 and TRBJ2-7; TRBD1 aligns across 9 bases. The J segment lost 3 bases and the V segment lost 6 bases, leaving 6 bases of the junction unmatched. CDR1 SGHAT and CDR2 FQNNGV come from the germline V gene. CDR3 length equals 14 residues. The CDR3: CASSSGTGIYEQYF. For the CDR3, the DNA is TGTGCCAGCAGTTCCGGGACAGGGATCTACGAGCAGTACTTC.

This clone was seen once. The rearrangement uses TRBV30 and TRBJ2-3, with D perhaps matching TRBD2 (5 bases). This CDR3 spans 12 amino acids. From germline, CDR1 is GTSNPN and CDR2 SVGIG (reference sequence). The V end lost 0 bases, the J end lost 5 bases, and 6 bases lay between the germline ends. This chain's CDR3 is CAWSVLGDTQYF. CDR3 nucleotides: TGTGCCTGGAGTGTACTAGGAGATACGCAGTATTTT.